This section outlines one TCR beta chain sequence together with its context. Its target is not known. This CDR3 comprises 11 residues. CDR1 SGHDT and CDR2 YYEEEE come from the germline V gene. Trimming stripped 3 bases from V and 6 bases from J, with 7 bases between. These data are taken from a study of T cell clonotyping in hematopoietic cell transplantation. The study's findings and limits: Recipient TCR diversity dropped after transplant; expanded clonotypes rose from day 30 to 180. Broader posttransplant TCR repertoire diversity was predicted by graft donor and pretransplant recipient Inverse Simpson Index values. At the given depth, recipient repertoires were over 97% de novo clonotypes.

Produced via immunoSEQ multiplex PCR; TCRdb's table is partial and in-frame only. The sample carries some 8,800 clones, 85% to 90% recorded once. This chain joins TRBV5-6 and TRBJ2-7; D gene unclear. The starting material was peripheral blood mononuclear cells, obtained at the time of graft-versus-host disease after allogeneic stem cell transplant. The source is a male patient between 55 and 70 years old who had an allogeneic stem cell transplant from a related donor, so the T cells may come from the graft donor. Some clones in this sample may be carry-over from other donors' samples. The CDR3 loop reads CASSWGFEQYF. CDR3 in DNA: TGTGCCAGCAGCTGGGGATTCGAGCAGTACTTC.